Below, 16 T cell receptor beta chains from the same sample are listed, as sequenced in a study of T cells in Graves' hyperthyroidism and ophthalmopathy. Regions amplified from RNA transcripts were the TCR beta CDR3 regions. The HTBI set primed first-round TCR CDR3 RT-PCR. TCRdb recomputed calls from the multiplex PCR reads with MiXCR, one row per CDR3 protein. Of roughly 300,000 distinct CDR3 sequences detected, around 23% appear once; the ten largest clones hold roughly 52%. Specimen: blood. The receptors come from a woman between 45 and 60 years old with Graves' hyperthyroidism.

This clonotype was counted at least ten times. The chain carries TRBV5-1 and TRBJ1-4; D not certain. The CDR3 consists of 13 residues. Deletions cut 0 bases from V and 4 bases from J, with 4 bases between. CDR1 and CDR2 from the germline V gene are SGHRS and YFSETQ. The DNA of the CDR3 is TGCGCCAGCAGCTTGGGGGGTAATGAAAAACTGTTTTTT. Residues: CASSLGGNEKLFF.

In its sample, this clonotype was seen many times. The chain has TRBV28 and TRBJ1-2, with 11 nucleotides matching TRBD1. The CDR3 is 15 residues long. The germline V gene has CDR1 MDHEN and CDR2 SYDVKM. The junction had 5 bases not matched to a gene; V was cut back by 4 bases and J by 4 bases. CDR3 residues: CASSSGTGGLYGYTF. For the CDR3, the DNA is TGTGCCAGCAGTTCGGGGACAGGGGGTCTCTATGGCTACACCTTC.

This clonotype was seen repeatedly, ten times or more. V gene TRBV6-1 combines with J gene TRBJ2-1, with 8 bases fitting TRBD1. V lost 2 bases to trimming and J lost 9 bases; unmatched junction nucleotides: 12. Germline V gene lookup returns CDR1 MNHNS and CDR2 SASEGT. The CDR3 length is 16 residues. The CDR3: CASSELVGRGLGEQFF. The CDR3 DNA follows: TGTGCCAGCAGTGAATTAGTCGGCAGGGGGCTAGGTGAGCAGTTCTTC.

This clonotype has at least ten counts. This chain uses TRBV6-2 or TRBV6-3 with TRBJ2-5; 9 bases align to TRBD2. Germline CDR1 and CDR2: MNHEY and SVGEGT. Trimming removed 2 bases from V and 6 bases from J; junction bases left unmatched: 7. The CDR3 is 15 amino acids. The CDR3 protein is CASSYGPSGVKTQYF. CDR3 nucleotides: TGTGCCAGCAGTTACGGCCCTAGCGGGGTGAAGACCCAGTACTTC.

The rearrangement links TRBV28 to TRBJ1-2; D gene unclear. CDR3 length: 11 amino acids. Germline V gives CDR1 MDHEN, CDR2 SYDVKM. Trimming stripped 6 bases from V and 7 bases from J, with 9 bases between. The CDR3: CASRGSSGYTF. The CDR3 DNA sequence: TGTGCCAGCAGGGGGAGTAGTGGCTACACCTTC.

This clonotype was detected ten times or more. This chain connects TRBV2 to TRBJ1-6; D is possibly TRBD1 (5 bases). Germline V lookup: CDR1 SNHLY, CDR2 FYNNEI. This CDR3 has 14 amino acids. Deletions cut 6 bases from V and 5 bases from J, with 11 bases between. The CDR3 nucleotides read TGTGCCAGCAGGAATCCAGGGAATAATTCACCCCTCCACTTT. Protein: CASRNPGNNSPLHF.

The V call is TRBV7-8, the J call TRBJ2-1, with 9 bases lining up with TRBD2. The CDR3 length is 16 residues. Germline loops: CDR1 SGHVS, CDR2 FQNEAQ. Trimming took 4 bases from V and 5 from J; bases not matched to a gene: 9. The CDR3 protein is CASSSLGLANHNEQFF. DNA for the CDR3: TGTGCCAGCAGCTCCCTTGGACTAGCGAATCACAATGAGCAGTTCTTC.

Turning to this clonotype: This sequence may be a read error, since a much larger clone differs from it by one base. The chain carries TRBV6-2 or TRBV6-3 and TRBJ2-7; 12 nucleotides match TRBD2. Unmatched junction bases numbered 6, after V lost 6 bases and J lost 3 bases. Germline-derived CDR1 and CDR2 are MNHEY and SVGEGT. This CDR3 is built from 15 residues. This CDR3 reads CASSLGLAGNYEQYF. As DNA, the CDR3 is TGTGCCAGCAGCTTGGGACTAGCGGGTAACTACGAGCAGTACTTC.

The rearrangement links TRBV9 to TRBJ2-7; 10 nucleotides align to TRBD1. Per germline, CDR1 SGDLS and CDR2 YYNGEE. J was trimmed by 6 bases and V by 0 bases; bases with no gene match: 6. The CDR3 totals 15 residues. CDR3 nucleotides: TGTGCCAGCAGCGTAGGAGGGACAGGGGTAATCGAGCAGTACTTC. The encoded protein is CASSVGGTGVIEQYF.

This clonotype was observed a handful of times. V gene TRBV29-1 combines with J gene TRBJ2-7; D uncertain. CDR3 length: 13 amino acids. V was shortened by 1 base and J by 0 bases, with 7 bases between the two germline ends. Per the germline V gene, CDR1 is SQVTM and CDR2 is ANQGSEA. The CDR3 bases are TGCAGCGTTGAAGGAGTATACTCCTACGAGCAGTACTTC. Its protein is CSVEGVYSYEQYF.

In regard to this clonotype: Its ends do not fully match the called genes, so a read error is possible. The chain employs TRBV3-1 and TRBJ1-2; 9 nucleotides line up with TRBD1. The CDR3 has 17 residues. CDR1 is LGHDT, CDR2 YNNKEL, per germline (reference sequence). Written as DNA, the CDR3 is TGTGCCAGCAGCCAGTTCGGGACAGGGACAGCTAACTATAGCTACACCTTC. Residues: CASSQFGTGTANYSYTF. Supplemented by reference TRBV3-1 and TRBJ1-2, the full variable domain reads DTAVSQTPKYLVTQMGNDKSIKCEQNLGHDTMYWYKQDSKKFLKIMFSYNNKELIINETVPNRFSPKSPDKAHLNLHINSLELGDSAVYFCASSQFGTGTANYSYTFGSGTRLTVV.

This clonotype was picked up many times. The chain is built from TRBV7-9 and TRBJ2-2; D is ambiguous. The V gene lost 1 base and the J gene lost 0 bases, with 6 bases spanning the gap. Germline CDR1 SEHNR, CDR2 FQNEAQ (reference sequence). This CDR3 region has 15 residues. CDR3 DNA sequence: TGTGCCAGCAGCTTAGGGATCTCGAACACCGGGGAGCTGTTTTTT. It yields the protein CASSLGISNTGELFF.

The V gene is TRBV5-5, the J gene TRBJ1-1; 8 bases align to TRBD1. Germline assignment: CDR1 SGHKS and CDR2 YYEKEE (reference sequence). Trimming at V came to 2 bases and at J to 1 base, leaving 4 bases not matched to a gene. This CDR3 region has 15 residues. The DNA of the CDR3 is TGTGCCAGCAGCTTTTGGGGACAGGAGAACACTGAAGCTTTCTTT. It translates to CASSFWGQENTEAFF.

In its sample, this clonotype was seen a few times. V and J are TRBV20-1 and TRBJ2-1, with 14 bases that match TRBD2. V lost 1 base to trimming and J lost 10 bases; unmatched junction nucleotides: 3. CDR1 DFQATT and CDR2 SNEGSKA come from the germline V gene (reference sequence). The CDR3 has 14 amino acids. CDR3 residues: CSARGGLAGVEQFF. CDR3 in DNA: TGCAGTGCTAGAGGGGGACTAGCGGGGGTAGAGCAGTTCTTC.

In this sample, this clonotype turned up many times. The rearrangement joins TRBV5-1 to TRBJ2-7; 10 bases line up with TRBD2. The CDR3 loop spans 14 amino acids. V shed 4 bases, J shed 4 bases, and the junction held 5 bases outside the gene matches. In germline, CDR1 is SGHRS, CDR2 YFSETQ. The CDR3, as DNA: TGCGCCAGCAGCGCTAGCGGGAGTATATACGAGCAGTACTTC. Its protein product is CASSASGSIYEQYF.

As regards this clonotype: The junction differs from germline at one of its ends, possibly a read error. The J gene is TRBJ2-3, the V gene TRBV18; no firm D call. Germline V gene data show CDR1 as KGHSH and CDR2 as LQKENI. The CDR3 length is 12 residues. The CDR3 DNA reads TGTGCCAGCTTACCAATTACAGATACGCAGTATTTT. It is translated as CASLPITDTQYF. The full variable domain, in which reference TRBV18 and TRBJ2-3 provide the parts outside the CDR3, is NAGVMQNPRHLVRRRGQEARLRCSPMKGHSHVYWYRQLPEEGLKFMVYLQKENIIDESGMPKERFSAEFPKEGPSILRIQQVVRGDSAAYFCASLPITDTQYFGPGTRLTVL.